Shown below are 29 T cell receptor beta chains from a single sample sequenced in a study of blood T cell repertoires in COVID-19. The data were produced by immunoSEQ multiplex PCR, yet TCRdb's version contains in-frame clones alone and is incomplete. The sample lists 75,000 or so clones; roughly 88% were seen once. Sequencing was performed on peripheral blood. The receptor source for this set is a man between 70 and 80 years old with acute or convalescent COVID-19.

J is TRBJ2-1 and V is TRBV9; D possibly corresponds to TRBD2 (6 bases). From germline, CDR1 is SGDLS and CDR2 YYNGEE. The length of the CDR3 is 16 residues. V was trimmed by 1 base and J by 2 bases, leaving 13 bases between them. The CDR3 sequence is CASSVLGTRTYNEQFF. The CDR3 region has the DNA TGTGCCAGCAGCGTATTAGGGACTCGAACCTACAATGAGCAGTTCTTC.

The chain has TRBV27 and TRBJ2-7, with 12 bases matching TRBD2. Germline V gene data show CDR1 as MNHEY and CDR2 as SMNVEV (reference sequence). V lost 6 bases, J lost 3 bases, and 18 bases stayed unmatched. The CDR3 covers 19 residues. CDR3 in amino acids: CASRRQVGLAGGEIYEQYF. The CDR3 DNA follows: TGTGCCAGCAGGCGCCAAGTGGGGCTAGCGGGAGGGGAAATCTACGAGCAGTACTTC.

The chain joins TRBV4-3 to TRBJ2-1; maybe TRBD2 (6 bases). Germline CDR1 and CDR2: LGHNA and YSLEER. The CDR3 extends over 15 amino acids. The germline V and J ends were trimmed by 5 bases and 3 bases, with 14 bases remaining between them. In DNA form, the CDR3 reads TGCGCCAGCAGCGGACGGGACGGGAGCTACAATGAGCAGTTCTTC. Protein: CASSGRDGSYNEQFF.

This clone was observed a handful of times. CDR3 loop: CASSLWGQGTPLHF. CDR3 bases: TGTGCCAGCAGCTTGTGGGGACAGGGTACACCCCTCCACTTT. This chain links TRBV5-5 with TRBJ1-6; 9 nucleotides line up with TRBD1. The CDR3 has 14 amino acids. V was pared by 1 base and J by 11 bases, with 4 bases of the junction left unmatched. Germline CDR1 SGHKS, CDR2 YYEKEE (reference sequence). The full variable domain, its missing parts supplied by reference TRBV5-5 and TRBJ1-6, is DAGVTQSPTHLIKTRGQQVTLRCSPISGHKSVSWYQQVLGQGPQFIFQYYEKEERGRGNFPDRFSARQFPNYSSELNVNALLLGDSALYLCASSLWGQGTPLHFGNGTRLTVT.

This sequence joins TRBV14 and TRBJ2-1; possible D gene TRBD2, 6 bases. The V end lost 6 bases, the J end lost 6 bases, and 18 bases lay between the germline ends. Per germline, CDR1 SGHDN and CDR2 FVKESK. The CDR3 runs 15 residues. The CDR3 here is CASRSSGPGGNEQFF. The CDR3 coding sequence is TGTGCCAGCAGGAGTAGCGGCCCTGGGGGCAATGAGCAGTTCTTC.

The chain links TRBV2 to TRBJ1-2; D call uncertain. V was clipped by 4 bases and J by 6 bases, with 15 bases between them. The CDR3 has 14 amino acids. Per germline, CDR1 SNHLY and CDR2 FYNNEI. CDR3 residues: CASSVRGKGNGYTF. The CDR3 DNA is TGTGCCAGCAGTGTACGGGGTAAGGGAAATGGCTACACCTTC.

The chain links TRBV19 to TRBJ1-4; the D gene is possibly TRBD1 (6 bases). Germline loops: CDR1 LNHDA, CDR2 SQIVND (reference sequence). The CDR3 covers 15 residues. V lost 5 bases, J lost 6 bases, and 16 bases lay in between. The CDR3 region is CASSYIDRTDEKLFF. As DNA, the CDR3 is TGTGCCAGTAGTTATATCGACAGGACGGATGAAAAACTGTTTTTT.

The chain carries TRBV28 and TRBJ2-3; 7 nucleotides match TRBD1. There are 16 residues in the CDR3. CDR1 and CDR2 (germline): MDHEN, SYDVKM. J was trimmed by 1 base and V by 7 bases; bases with no gene match: 11. The CDR3 DNA is TGTGCCAGCACCCTAAGGAACACAGGGGGCACAGATACGCAGTATTTT. Encoded protein: CASTLRNTGGTDTQYF.

The rearrangement links TRBV3-1 (or the pseudogene TRBV3-2) to TRBJ1-5, with a weak D call TRBD1 (6 bases). The CDR3 totals 15 residues. The germline V gene has CDR1 LGHDT and CDR2 YNNKEL (reference sequence). V lost 3 bases and J lost 4, with 13 bases in between. Here the CDR3 DNA reads TGTGCCAGCAGCCAGGGGGGAGGGGGGAATCAGCCCCAGCATTTT. Protein: CASSQGGGGNQPQHF.

CDR3 in amino acids: CASSKSGLAEYEQYF. In DNA, the CDR3 is TGTGCCAGCAGTAAATCGGGACTAGCGGAATACGAGCAGTACTTC. The chain employs TRBV6-2 or TRBV6-3 and TRBJ2-7; the match to TRBD2 covers 11 bases. The CDR3 is 15 residues long. CDR1 and CDR2 (germline): MNHEY, SVGEGT. Germline trimming cut 5 bases from V and 4 bases from J; bases unmatched to any gene: 7.

The chain recombines TRBV4-1 with TRBJ2-3, with D perhaps TRBD1 (6 bases). CDR3 length: 16 residues. Trimming pared 1 base from V and 0 bases from J, leaving 11 bases between. CDR1 is MGHRA, CDR2 YSYEKL, per germline. The CDR3 sequence is CASSQVGHRSTDTQYF. In DNA form, the CDR3 reads TGCGCCAGCAGCCAAGTGGGACATCGAAGCACAGATACGCAGTATTTT.

This clone was observed once. The V gene is TRBV7-9, the J gene TRBJ1-4; the match to TRBD1 covers 8 bases. Germline lookup yields CDR1 SEHNR and CDR2 FQNEAQ (reference sequence). This CDR3 comprises 15 residues. Trimming at V came to 5 bases and at J to 7 bases, leaving 9 bases not matched to a gene. The CDR3 sequence is CASSPHDRGIEKLFF. The CDR3 DNA is TGTGCCAGCAGCCCCCACGACAGGGGAATTGAAAAACTGTTTTTT.

V is TRBV29-1 and J is TRBJ2-1; 12 bases line up with TRBD2. The CDR3 loop spans 16 amino acids. The ends lost 6 bases at V and 7 bases at J; junction bases unmatched: 13. Germline-derived CDR1 and CDR2 are SQVTM and ANQGSEA. The CDR3 here is CSVGTSGFSVRNEQFF. In nucleotides, the CDR3 is TGCAGCGTGGGGACTAGCGGGTTTAGTGTTCGGAATGAGCAGTTCTTC.

J is TRBJ2-7 and V is TRBV7-2; TRBD1 matches at 9 bases. V lost 5 bases to trimming and J lost 6 bases; unmatched junction nucleotides: 11. The V gene's germline CDR1 is SGHTA and CDR2 FQGNSA. There are 15 residues in the CDR3. The CDR3 nucleotides are TGTGCCAGCAGCCCGCGGGACAGGGTGAGGGGCGAGCAGTACTTC. Protein product: CASSPRDRVRGEQYF. The full variable domain, with the rest looked up from reference TRBV7-2 and TRBJ2-7, is GAGVSQSPSNKVTEKGKDVELRCDPISGHTALYWYRQSLGQGLEFLIYFQGNSAPDKSGLPSDRFSAERTGGSVSTLTIQRTQQEDSAVYLCASSPRDRVRGEQYFGPGTRLTVT.

This clone was detected only a few times. The chain carries TRBV3-1 (or the pseudogene TRBV3-2) and TRBJ1-1; no firm D call. The CDR3 is 15 residues long. With 0 bases removed from V and 1 base from J, the gap between germline ends came to 9 bases. Germline values: CDR1 LGHDT, CDR2 YNNKEL (reference sequence). The CDR3 DNA reads as TGTGCCAGCAGCCAAGATCACAGCTCGAACACTGAAGCTTTCTTT. Translating it yields CASSQDHSSNTEAFF.

This clone appeared a few times. J is TRBJ1-2 and V is TRBV16; D is unclear. The CDR3 is made up of 14 amino acids. Trimming left V 0 bases short and J 4 bases short, with 9 bases between. Germline CDR1 KGHSY, CDR2 FQNENV. The CDR3 coding sequence is TGTGCCAGCAGCCAATCGGCGGGCAGCTATGGCTACACCTTC. The encoded protein is CASSQSAGSYGYTF.

This CDR3 is CASSPGSASNTGELFF. DNA of the CDR3: TGTGCCAGCTCACCGGGTAGCGCGTCGAACACCGGGGAGCTGTTTTTT. The chain joins TRBV18 to TRBJ2-2, with D tentatively TRBD2 (5 bases). Looked up from germline, CDR1 is KGHSH and CDR2 is LQKENI. Trimming took off 3 bases at V and 0 bases at J, with 11 bases between the two ends. The CDR3 runs 16 residues.

The J gene is TRBJ2-7, the V gene TRBV20-1; D call uncertain. The germline CDR1 and CDR2 sequences are DFQATT and SNEGSKA (reference sequence). The ends were cut back, 3 bases at V and 3 bases at J, with 6 bases in the middle. The CDR3 has 11 amino acids. The CDR3 DNA sequence: TGCAGTGCTAGTCAGGACTACGAGCAGTACTTC. Translating it yields CSASQDYEQYF.

V and J are TRBV7-9 and TRBJ2-6, with TRBD2 matching 7 bases. From germline, CDR1 is SEHNR and CDR2 FQNEAQ (reference sequence). This CDR3 is built from 19 residues. V lost 0 bases and J lost 3; bases outside the gene matches: 11. The chain's CDR3 is CASSLAYGEGLFGANVLTF. The CDR3 nucleotides are TGTGCCAGCAGCTTAGCGTACGGGGAGGGTCTTTTTGGGGCCAACGTCCTGACTTTC.

The V gene is TRBV7-9, the J gene TRBJ1-2, with TRBD1 identical over 11 bases. V gave up 4 bases and J gave up 2 bases; unmatched junction bases: 6. The germline gives CDR1 SEHNR, CDR2 FQNEAQ (reference sequence). The CDR3 spans 16 residues. For the CDR3, the DNA is TGTGCCAGCAGCTCTATGGGGACAGGGGGGAACTATGGCTACACCTTC. This translates into CASSSMGTGGNYGYTF.

This chain links TRBV19 with TRBJ1-2; D remains unclear. The CDR3 loop spans 14 amino acids. The V gene lost 6 bases and the J gene lost 4 bases, with 15 bases spanning the gap. Looked up from germline, CDR1 is LNHDA and CDR2 is SQIVND (reference sequence). The CDR3 DNA reads as TGTGCCAGTAGCGGAGGCGGTATAAGCTATGGCTACACCTTC. Its translation: CASSGGGISYGYTF. Drawing the rest from reference TRBV19 and TRBJ1-2, the complete variable domain is DGGITQSPKYLFRKEGQNVTLSCEQNLNHDAMYWYRQDPGQGLRLIYYSQIVNDFQKGDIAEGYSVSREKKESFPLTVTSAQKNPTAFYLCASSGGGISYGYTFGSGTRLTVV.

This clone was seen only once. This rearrangement joins TRBV11-2 to TRBJ2-2; D may be TRBD1 (5 bases). Germline lookup yields CDR1 SGHAT and CDR2 FQNNGV. CDR3 length: 15 amino acids. Between the trimmed V and J ends, which lost 5 bases and 4 bases, there was a span of 14 bases. CDR3 bases: TGTGCCAGCAGCCCTCTAAGGGGATCCACCGGGGAGCTGTTTTTT. It specifies CASSPLRGSTGELFF.

The chain employs TRBV10-1 and TRBJ2-3; tentatively, D is TRBD1 (6 bases). The germline V and J ends were trimmed by 5 bases and 5 bases, with 17 bases remaining between them. This CDR3 contains 15 residues. Per the germline V gene, CDR1 is WNHNN and CDR2 is SYGVQD (reference sequence). In nucleotides, the CDR3 is TGCGCCAGCAGTCAGGGGAATCTGGGCCGAGATACGCAGTATTTT. Its protein product is CASSQGNLGRDTQYF.

The V gene is TRBV7-3, the J gene TRBJ2-1; 9 bases are shared with TRBD2. Trimming cost V 2 bases and J 8 bases; bases outside gene matches: 10. Germline loops: CDR1 SGHTA, CDR2 FQGTGA. The CDR3 has 16 amino acids. This chain's CDR3 is CASSLSRGGATDEQFF. CDR3 bases: TGTGCCAGCAGCTTATCCCGCGGGGGGGCTACCGATGAGCAGTTCTTC.

The chain employs TRBV7-9 and TRBJ1-1; D remains ambiguous. CDR1 SEHNR and CDR2 FQNEAQ come from the germline V gene (reference sequence). Trimming shortened V by 5 bases and J by 0 bases, and 16 bases separated the two germline ends. This CDR3 contains 16 residues. The CDR3 coding sequence is TGTGCCAGCAGCCCAGGTCGACCCGGCATGAACACTGAAGCTTTCTTT. This codes for CASSPGRPGMNTEAFF.

The DNA of the CDR3 is TGCGCCAGCAGCCGCATGATCGGGACAGCCACTGAAGCTTTCTTT. Its translation: CASSRMIGTATEAFF. The chain recombines TRBV5-1 with TRBJ1-1; TRBD1 agrees at 7 bases. CDR1 is SGHRS, CDR2 YFSETQ, per germline. The CDR3 contains 15 residues. Germline trimming cut 4 bases from V and 4 bases from J; bases unmatched to any gene: 10.

The chain has TRBV7-9 and TRBJ1-1; D gene unclear. The germline V and J ends were trimmed by 3 bases and 5 bases, with 10 bases remaining between them. Germline V lookup: CDR1 SEHNR, CDR2 FQNEAQ (reference sequence). This CDR3 is built from 13 residues. This CDR3 is CASSFGGQTEAFF. As DNA, the CDR3 is TGTGCCAGCAGCTTCGGAGGGCAGACTGAAGCTTTCTTT.

This chain joins TRBV6-5 and TRBJ2-3, with 11 bases lining up with TRBD2. CDR1 MNHEY and CDR2 SVGAGI come from the germline V gene. V was clipped by 6 bases and J by 5 bases; unmatched bases: 4. This CDR3 is 14 amino acids long. For the CDR3, the DNA is TGTGCCAGCAGCCACGGACTAGCGGGAGATACGCAGTATTTT. Protein sequence: CASSHGLAGDTQYF.

V usage is TRBV27 and J usage is TRBJ2-7; D is perhaps TRBD1 (7 bases). V lost 5 bases and J lost 3, with 14 bases in between. The germline CDR1 and CDR2 sequences are MNHEY and SMNVEV (reference sequence). The CDR3 covers 14 residues. In DNA, the CDR3 is TGTGCCAGCAGTCCGGGGACAGCGGGCTACGAGCAGTACTTC. It yields the protein CASSPGTAGYEQYF.